What follows are 26 T cell receptor beta chains derived from one specimen sequenced in a study of shared clonotypes between healthy human individuals. Measured with immunoSEQ multiplex PCR; TCRdb has only the in-frame clones, and not every one. This sample has a few million clones, with nearly 97% found just once. The sequencing input was naive CD4+ T cells sorted from blood. Documented subset: CD45RA+ positively selected. All receptors derive from a man in his late teens or twenties in good health.

Worth noting for this clone: Other DNA sequences in this sample translate to the same CDR3. The chain joins TRBV6-4 to TRBJ2-3; TRBD2 agrees at 9 bases. Germline V gives CDR1 MRHNA, CDR2 SNTAGT. This CDR3 contains 15 residues. V was clipped by 5 bases and J by 0 bases; unmatched bases: 3. The CDR3 coding sequence is TGTGCCAGCAGTTTAGGACTAGCGAGCACAGATACGCAGTATTTT. It codes for CASSLGLASTDTQYF.

The J gene is TRBJ2-7, the V gene TRBV5-1; the D gene is possibly TRBD1 (6 bases). The germline CDR1 and CDR2 sequences are SGHRS and YFSETQ. The CDR3 is made up of 13 amino acids. The V end was cut by 3 bases, the J end by 1 base, with 8 bases between. The chain's CDR3 is CASSWDMSYEQYF. The CDR3 DNA is TGCGCCAGCAGCTGGGACATGTCCTACGAGCAGTACTTC.

This rearrangement joins TRBV18 to TRBJ1-5; D remains unclear. Germline V lookup: CDR1 KGHSH, CDR2 LQKENI. There are 14 residues in the CDR3. V was trimmed by 2 bases and J by 9 bases, leaving 14 bases between them. CDR3 sequence reads: CASSPNTQLGPQHF. CDR3 DNA sequence: TGTGCCAGCTCACCAAACACACAACTAGGGCCCCAGCATTTT. The whole variable domain, remainder taken from reference TRBV18 and TRBJ1-5, is NAGVMQNPRHLVRRRGQEARLRCSPMKGHSHVYWYRQLPEEGLKFMVYLQKENIIDESGMPKERFSAEFPKEGPSILRIQQVVRGDSAAYFCASSPNTQLGPQHFGDGTRLSIL.

The chain has TRBV10-1 and TRBJ1-1, with a weak D call TRBD1 (5 bases). Germline V lookup: CDR1 WNHNN, CDR2 SYGVQD (reference sequence). Trimming took off 5 bases at V and 1 base at J, with 11 bases between the two ends. This CDR3 is 14 amino acids long. The CDR3 reads CASSPGDQNTEAFF. The CDR3, as DNA: TGCGCCAGCAGTCCGGGGGACCAGAACACTGAAGCTTTCTTT.

Turning to this clone: This sample includes further DNA sequences coding for the same CDR3. The rearrangement links TRBV5-1 to TRBJ2-3; possibly TRBD2 for D (5 bases). In germline, CDR1 is SGHRS, CDR2 YFSETQ. V was pared by 3 bases and J by 1 base, with 9 bases between. The CDR3 runs 14 residues. This CDR3 is CASSSSGGTDTQYF. CDR3 DNA sequence: TGCGCCAGCAGCTCCAGCGGCGGCACAGATACGCAGTATTTT.

V is TRBV18 and J is TRBJ1-1; the match to TRBD1 covers 9 bases. V gave up 5 bases and J gave up 7 bases; unmatched junction bases: 5. Germline V gene lookup returns CDR1 KGHSH and CDR2 LQKENI. The CDR3 runs 13 residues. CDR3 in amino acids: CASSRTGEFEAFF. In nucleotides, the CDR3 is TGTGCCAGCTCAAGGACAGGGGAATTTGAAGCTTTCTTT.

This sequence joins TRBV5-4 and TRBJ2-2, with 12 bases matching TRBD2. The CDR3 totals 16 residues. The ends lost 4 bases at V and 4 bases at J; junction bases unmatched: 5. Germline V CDR1 and CDR2: SGHNT, YYREEE (reference sequence). As DNA, the CDR3 is TGTGCCAGCAGCAAGGGACTAGCGGGCCCCACCGGGGAGCTGTTTTTT. Translated, it gives CASSKGLAGPTGELFF. The full variable domain, rest sourced from reference TRBV5-4 and TRBJ2-2, is ETGVTQSPTHLIKTRGQQVTLRCSSQSGHNTVSWYQQALGQGPQFIFQYYREEENGRGNFPPRFSGLQFPNYSSELNVNALELDDSALYLCASSKGLAGPTGELFFGEGSRLTVL.

This chain connects TRBV28 to TRBJ1-2, with D perhaps matching TRBD1 (6 bases). CDR3 length: 13 amino acids. Deletions cut 8 bases from V and 2 bases from J, with 12 bases between. CDR1 is MDHEN, CDR2 SYDVKM, per germline. The CDR3 DNA sequence: TGTGCCAGCCTAACCGACAGGAACTATGGCTACACCTTC. Its protein product is CASLTDRNYGYTF.

This chain uses TRBV5-4 with TRBJ2-2; 8 bases are shared with TRBD2. Germline CDR1 SGHNT, CDR2 YYREEE (reference sequence). V lost 4 bases and J lost 4; bases outside the gene matches: 6. The CDR3 extends over 15 amino acids. Here the CDR3 DNA reads TGTGCCAGCAGCCGGCGGGAGGACGGCACCGGGGAGCTGTTTTTT. It is translated as CASSRREDGTGELFF.

The chain is built from TRBV30 and TRBJ1-3, with no clear D. The ends were cut back, 5 bases at V and 0 bases at J, with 14 bases in the middle. CDR1 GTSNPN and CDR2 SVGIG come from the germline V gene (reference sequence). This CDR3 has 15 residues. The CDR3: CAWGKGGHSGNTIYF. The CDR3 bases are TGTGCCTGGGGCAAGGGCGGGCACTCTGGAAACACCATATATTTT. Full variable domain (missing parts from reference TRBV30 and TRBJ1-3): SQTIHQWPATLVQPVGSPLSLECTVEGTSNPNLYWYRQAAGRGLQLLFYSVGIGQISSEVPQNLSASRPQDRQFILSSKKLLLSDSGFYLCAWGKGGHSGNTIYFGEGSWLTVV.

This chain uses TRBV7-9 with TRBJ2-7; TRBD2 might be the D (6 bases). The CDR3 has 15 residues. Trimming took 0 bases from V and 3 from J, leaving 12 bases between them. Germline V gene lookup returns CDR1 SEHNR and CDR2 FQNEAQ (reference sequence). The CDR3 sequence: CASSLARDRFYEQYF. DNA for the CDR3: TGTGCCAGCAGCTTAGCGCGGGACCGATTCTACGAGCAGTACTTC.

The chain couples TRBV18 to TRBJ1-1, with TRBD1 identical over 7 bases. The CDR3 has 12 amino acids. V lost 4 bases, J lost 5 bases, and 1 base stayed unmatched. The V gene's germline CDR1 is KGHSH and CDR2 LQKENI. The DNA for the CDR3 is TGTGCCAGCTCACGGGGACAGACTGAAGCTTTCTTT. Translated, it gives CASSRGQTEAFF.

The J gene is TRBJ2-7, the V gene TRBV5-1; 13 bases fit TRBD2. Unmatched junction bases numbered 6, after V lost 3 bases and J lost 0 bases. This CDR3 is 17 amino acids long. The germline gives CDR1 SGHRS, CDR2 YFSETQ. CDR3 in DNA: TGCGCCAGCAGCTCGACTAGCGGGGGGCTGAGCTCCTACGAGCAGTACTTC. It yields the protein CASSSTSGGLSSYEQYF.

This chain connects TRBV28 to TRBJ1-3; possible D gene TRBD1, 5 bases. The ends were cut back, 6 bases at V and 4 bases at J, with 16 bases in the middle. The V gene's germline CDR1 is MDHEN and CDR2 SYDVKM. The CDR3 spans 15 residues. The CDR3 DNA follows: TGTGCCAGCAGCCCTCCTGGGGGAGCAGGAAACACCATATATTTT. It translates to CASSPPGGAGNTIYF.

In its sample, this clone was seen once. The V call is TRBV25-1, the J call TRBJ2-6, with D tentatively TRBD1 (6 bases). V lost 3 bases and J lost 3, with 9 bases in between. Germline CDR1 MGHDK, CDR2 SYGVNS. The CDR3 loop spans 15 amino acids. Here the CDR3 DNA reads TGTGCCAGCAGTGACCCAGGGGTTGGGGCCAACGTCCTGACTTTC. Translation gives CASSDPGVGANVLTF.

CDR3 region: CASSPAATGKRFEQYF. DNA of the CDR3: TGTGCCAGCAGCCCGGCGGCTACAGGGAAAAGGTTCGAGCAGTACTTC. The chain has TRBV5-4 and TRBJ2-7; perhaps TRBD1 as D (6 bases). Looked up from germline, CDR1 is SGHNT and CDR2 is YYREEE (reference sequence). There are 16 residues in the CDR3. V was shortened by 4 bases and J by 6 bases, with 23 bases between the two germline ends.

In its sample, this clone was seen once. This rearrangement joins TRBV28 to TRBJ1-3; 7 positions match TRBD1. Germline assignment: CDR1 MDHEN and CDR2 SYDVKM. J was trimmed by 3 bases and V by 5 bases; bases with no gene match: 4. This CDR3 contains 14 residues. The CDR3 region is CASSPGTVGNTIYF. CDR3 bases: TGTGCCAGCAGTCCCGGGACAGTTGGAAACACCATATATTTT.

This clone was counted a single time. This chain links TRBV5-6 with TRBJ1-2; D is unresolved. CDR3 length: 15 residues. V was trimmed by 3 bases and J by 2 bases, leaving 14 bases between them. Germline V gene data show CDR1 as SGHDT and CDR2 as YYEEEE. CDR3 protein: CASSSKDRENYGYTF. The CDR3 region has the DNA TGTGCCAGCAGCTCGAAGGATCGGGAGAACTATGGCTACACCTTC.

The V gene is TRBV6-4, the J gene TRBJ1-2; D not certain. Germline CDR1 MRHNA, CDR2 SNTAGT. CDR3 length equals 10 residues. V was cut by 4 bases and J by 7 bases, with 4 bases left in between. The CDR3 DNA is TGTGCCAGCAGTGGCTTTGGCTACACCTTC. Translated, it gives CASSGFGYTF.

The rearrangement joins TRBV6-6 to TRBJ1-6; D unresolved. CDR1 is MNHNY and CDR2 is SVGAGI in the germline V gene (reference sequence). V lost 4 bases to trimming and J lost 7 bases, with 5 bases between them. The CDR3 spans 12 residues. Here the CDR3 reads CASSSKNSPLHF. CDR3 bases: TGTGCCAGCAGTTCGAAGAATTCACCCCTCCACTTT.

The chain employs TRBV5-6 and TRBJ1-6; 7 positions match TRBD1. The J segment lost 10 bases and the V segment lost 2 bases, leaving 6 bases of the junction unmatched. The CDR3 runs 14 residues. The germline CDR1 and CDR2 sequences are SGHDT and YYEEEE. Here the CDR3 DNA reads TGTGCCAGCAGCTTTAGACAGGGAAACTCACCCCTCCACTTT. This translates into CASSFRQGNSPLHF.

This clone was seen only once. Other DNA sequences of this sample code for an identical CDR3. The chain combines TRBV18 with TRBJ2-7, with D tentatively TRBD1 (5 bases). V shed 0 bases and J shed 1 base, with 10 bases lying between them. The CDR3 is made up of 15 amino acids. Per the germline V gene, CDR1 is KGHSH and CDR2 is LQKENI. CDR3: CASSPPMGQSYEQYF. The CDR3 bases are TGTGCCAGCTCACCACCGATGGGGCAGTCCTACGAGCAGTACTTC.

Concerning this clone: Distinct nucleotide sequences in the sample also encode this CDR3. The rearrangement uses TRBV11-2 and TRBJ1-1, with D hard to call. V shed 0 bases and J shed 4 bases, with 9 bases lying between them. This CDR3 is 14 amino acids long. Germline CDR1 reads SGHAT; CDR2 reads FQNNGV. CDR3 protein: CASSLDRGSTEAFF. CDR3 sequence (DNA): TGTGCCAGCAGCTTAGATCGTGGTTCCACTGAAGCTTTCTTT.

This clone has only one observation. The V call is TRBV12-5, the J call TRBJ2-7, with D perhaps being TRBD1 or TRBD2 (5 bases each). This CDR3 has 18 amino acids. V lost 4 bases, J lost 1 base, and 23 bases lay in between. Germline V lookup: CDR1 LGHNT, CDR2 FRNRAP. CDR3 coding DNA: TGTGCTAGTGGTTCCCCACTCGCCCGGGACCTACTTTCCTACGAGCAGTACTTC. It translates to CASGSPLARDLLSYEQYF.

The chain has TRBV11-2 and TRBJ2-7; D is perhaps TRBD1 or TRBD2 (5 bases each). Germline CDR1 and CDR2: SGHAT and FQNNGV. Trimming shortened V by 0 bases and J by 2 bases, and 11 bases separated the two germline ends. This CDR3 comprises 15 residues. In DNA form, the CDR3 reads TGTGCCAGCAGCTTAGATCTGCCGGGGCCCTACGAGCAGTACTTC. Encoded protein: CASSLDLPGPYEQYF.

The chain has TRBV6-6 and TRBJ1-4; D not resolved. The germline gives CDR1 MNHNY, CDR2 SVGAGI (reference sequence). This CDR3 is 16 amino acids long. The V and J ends lost 5 bases and 4 bases respectively, with 17 bases between them. The CDR3 sequence is CASSGPQERLNEKLFF. The CDR3 region has the DNA TGTGCCAGCAGTGGACCCCAGGAACGCCTTAATGAAAAACTGTTTTTT.